Below, 13 T cell receptor beta chains from the same sample are listed, as sequenced in a study of blood T cell repertoires in COVID-19. TCRdb's table, derived via immunoSEQ multiplex PCR, lists solely in-frame clones and lacks some. Here the sample spans tens of thousands of clones, around 90% being singletons. Sequenced sample: peripheral blood. These receptors originate from a human donor in a cohort sampled during active COVID-19.

V usage is TRBV4-1 and J usage is TRBJ2-3, with 8 positions matching TRBD2. The germline gives CDR1 MGHRA, CDR2 YSYEKL. V shed 3 bases and J 4 bases; nucleotides not matched to a gene: 6. CDR3 size: 15 residues. CDR3 amino acids: CASSHPGGGADTQYF. The CDR3 DNA is TGCGCCAGCAGCCACCCGGGGGGGGGAGCAGATACGCAGTATTTT.

The chain links TRBV20-1 to TRBJ1-4; 10 bases are a match to TRBD1. Germline CDR1 reads DFQATT; CDR2 reads SNEGSKA (reference sequence). V was pared by 3 bases and J by 2 bases, with 15 bases of the junction left unmatched. The CDR3 runs 19 residues. In DNA form, the CDR3 reads TGCAGTGCTAGTGGTATATATCCGGGACAGGGGAAGACTAATGAAAAACTGTTTTTT. Protein product: CSASGIYPGQGKTNEKLFF.

This clone was seen only once. The rearrangement uses TRBV7-9 and TRBJ1-2; D uncertain. The V and J ends lost 6 bases and 3 bases respectively, with 11 bases between them. Germline CDR1 is SEHNR and CDR2 is FQNEAQ (reference sequence). The CDR3 has 13 amino acids. The CDR3 loop reads CASSQDDYYGYTF. The CDR3 nucleotides read TGTGCCAGCAGTCAAGACGACTACTATGGCTACACCTTC.

V is TRBV7-9 and J is TRBJ2-2; D gene unclear. Trimming removed 1 base from V and 0 bases from J, with 6 bases in between. Germline values: CDR1 SEHNR, CDR2 FQNEAQ (reference sequence). The CDR3 extends over 15 amino acids. CDR3 amino acids: CASSLGQSNTGELFF. The CDR3 nucleotides are TGTGCCAGCAGCTTAGGGCAGTCGAACACCGGGGAGCTGTTTTTT.

The V and J genes are TRBV12-5 and TRBJ2-2; no firm D call. Germline V lookup: CDR1 LGHNT, CDR2 FRNRAP. This CDR3 has 14 residues. V shed 5 bases and J shed 0 bases, with 7 bases lying between them. CDR3 DNA sequence: TGTGCTAGTGGTAACACAGCGAACACCGGGGAGCTGTTTTTT. Encoded protein: CASGNTANTGELFF.

V usage is TRBV7-9 and J usage is TRBJ1-1; 7 bases align to TRBD1. Per germline, CDR1 SEHNR and CDR2 FQNEAQ (reference sequence). The CDR3 has 13 residues. J lost 3 bases, V lost 6 bases, and 4 bases had no gene match. CDR3 sequence: CASSQTGDTEAFF. CDR3 nucleotide sequence: TGTGCCAGCAGTCAAACAGGGGACACTGAAGCTTTCTTT. Looking up the rest from reference TRBV7-9 and TRBJ1-1 gives the full variable domain: DTGVSQNPRHKITKRGQNVTFRCDPISEHNRLYWYRQTLGQGPEFLTYFQNEAQLEKSRLLSDRFSAERPKGSFSTLEIQRTEQGDSAMYLCASSQTGDTEAFFGQGTRLTVV.

CDR3 nucleotide sequence: TGTGCCAGTAGACCCGAGGAGGGGGCGAGAAACATTCAGTACTTC. Translation: CASRPEEGARNIQYF. The V call is TRBV19, the J call TRBJ2-4, with a tentative D call TRBD1 (7 bases). CDR3 length equals 15 residues. Germline V gene data show CDR1 as LNHDA and CDR2 as SQIVND (reference sequence). Between the trimmed V and J ends, which lost 6 bases and 6 bases, there was a span of 18 bases. Based on the CDR3 plus reference TRBV19 and TRBJ2-4, the full variable domain is DGGITQSPKYLFRKEGQNVTLSCEQNLNHDAMYWYRQDPGQGLRLIYYSQIVNDFQKGDIAEGYSVSREKKESFPLTVTSAQKNPTAFYLCASRPEEGARNIQYFGAGTRLSVL.

This clone was recorded once. The chain recombines TRBV12-5 with TRBJ1-4, with D hard to call. CDR1 LGHNT and CDR2 FRNRAP come from the germline V gene. The ends were cut back, 1 base at V and 10 bases at J, with 7 bases in the middle. The CDR3 sequence is 12 residues long. The CDR3 bases are TGTGCTAGTGGTTTGGCAAGAGGAAAACTGTTTTTT. It yields the protein CASGLARGKLFF.

This rearrangement joins TRBV6-2 or TRBV6-3 to TRBJ2-2; 12 nucleotides align to TRBD2. Trimming removed 5 bases from V and 0 bases from J; junction bases left unmatched: 1. This CDR3 contains 16 residues. Germline CDR1 is MNHEY and CDR2 is SVGEGT. This CDR3 is CASSRTSGANTGELFF. DNA of the CDR3: TGTGCCAGCAGTCGGACTAGCGGGGCGAACACCGGGGAGCTGTTTTTT.

This rearrangement joins TRBV28 to TRBJ1-4; D is possibly TRBD1 (6 bases). CDR1 is MDHEN, CDR2 SYDVKM, per germline. The V gene lost 7 bases and the J gene lost 0 bases, with 15 bases spanning the gap. This CDR3 contains 16 residues. In DNA form, the CDR3 reads TGTGCCAGCATACAGGGCAAAGGGGCAACTAATGAAAAACTGTTTTTT. This gives the protein CASIQGKGATNEKLFF.

This sequence joins TRBV24-1 and TRBJ1-1; possible D gene TRBD1, 6 bases. This CDR3 spans 13 amino acids. The germline V gene encodes CDR1 KGHDR and CDR2 SFDVKD. The V gene lost 7 bases and the J gene lost 5 bases, with 13 bases spanning the gap. For the CDR3, the DNA is TGTGCCACCAGACGGACTCAGGGGACTGAAGCTTTCTTT. It yields the protein CATRRTQGTEAFF.

This clone has at least ten counts. The V and J genes are TRBV18 and TRBJ1-1, with D possibly TRBD1 on 5 matching bases. Trimming pared 4 bases from V and 1 base from J, leaving 7 bases between. The CDR3 is made up of 13 amino acids. Germline values: CDR1 KGHSH, CDR2 LQKENI. CDR3 amino acids: CASSLGQNTEAFF. The CDR3 DNA reads TGTGCCAGCTCACTTGGACAGAACACTGAAGCTTTCTTT.

Only one count was recorded for this clone. The chain employs TRBV5-8 and TRBJ2-1; D is undetermined. Germline V lookup: CDR1 SGHTS, CDR2 YDEGEE. The CDR3 length is 13 residues. Trimming stripped 3 bases from V and 5 bases from J, with 9 bases between. The CDR3 DNA reads as TGTGCCAGCAGCTCCGACATACACAATGAGCAGTTCTTC. This sequence encodes CASSSDIHNEQFF.